Each of the 8 T cell receptor beta chains below was sequenced from the same sample in a study of blood T cells in healthy people across ages (dated by TCRdb to the mid-2010s). The library was made by 5' RACE. Sequencing was performed on an Illumina HiSeq 2500. A second PCR of roughly 6 to 12 cycles was performed with a sample-barcoded 5' primer and a J-beta primer mix. The public reads were reanalyzed by TCRdb: fastp trimming at Q25, MiXCR alignment, in-frame beta chains only. One record per CDR3 amino acid sequence lists the most common genes and DNA. For this sample the table gives 1.5 million to 2 million distinct CDR3 sequences, of which 28% were detected only once. The leading ten clones occupy roughly 8% of the sample. Sequenced input: blood. The origin of the receptors is a woman under 40 in good health.

V gene TRBV7-9 combines with J gene TRBJ1-6; D is perhaps TRBD1 (6 bases). V lost 5 bases and J 4 bases, leaving 12 bases between the germline ends. CDR1 is SEHNR, CDR2 FQNEAQ, per germline (reference sequence). CDR3 length: 15 residues. The CDR3 loop is CASSGRTEYNSPLHF. The CDR3, as DNA: TGTGCCAGCAGCGGGCGGACAGAGTATAATTCACCCCTCCACTTT.

The chain joins TRBV4-1 to TRBJ2-5; 9 positions agree with TRBD2. Germline V gene lookup returns CDR1 MGHRA and CDR2 YSYEKL. V was clipped by 5 bases and J by 5 bases; unmatched bases: 6. The CDR3 sequence is 14 residues long. CDR3 residues: CASSFRTSAETQYF. CDR3 coding DNA: TGCGCCAGCAGCTTTCGGACTAGCGCGGAGACCCAGTACTTC.

The V gene is TRBV4-1, the J gene TRBJ2-7; TRBD1 aligns across 9 bases. CDR3 length: 16 residues. Germline V gene data show CDR1 as MGHRA and CDR2 as YSYEKL. V dropped 4 bases and J dropped 5; count of bases not matched to a gene: 12. DNA of the CDR3: TGCGCCAGCAGCCCCACGGCCGGGACAGGGTCCCACGAGCAGTACTTC. Protein product: CASSPTAGTGSHEQYF.

This clonotype was picked up many times. The genes are TRBV5-1 and TRBJ2-4, with TRBD1 as a possible D gene (7 bases). The CDR3 runs to 15 residues. V lost 4 bases, J lost 5 bases, and 16 bases lay in between. Germline CDR1 is SGHRS and CDR2 is YFSETQ. In nucleotides, the CDR3 is TGCGCCAGCAGCCGGGACAGCGGGCGGGAAAACATTCAGTACTTC. Its protein product is CASSRDSGRENIQYF. Full variable domain (remainder filled in from reference TRBV5-1 and TRBJ2-4): KAGVTQTPRYLIKTRGQQVTLSCSPISGHRSVSWYQQTPGQGLQFLFEYFSETQRNKGNFPGRFSGRQFSNSRSEMNVSTLELGDSALYLCASSRDSGRENIQYFGAGTRLSVL.

This clonotype was counted a few times. The V and J genes are TRBV2 and TRBJ1-2; 10 nucleotides align to TRBD1. The CDR3 has 14 residues. Trimming at V came to 6 bases and at J to 8 bases, leaving 9 bases not matched to a gene. CDR1 and CDR2 from the germline V gene are SNHLY and FYNNEI. The CDR3 nucleotides are TGTGCCAGCAGCACCGGGACAGGGGCGGAGGGCTACACCTTC. Protein: CASSTGTGAEGYTF.

This chain uses TRBV9 with TRBJ2-7, with D hard to call. The germline V gene has CDR1 SGDLS and CDR2 YYNGEE. The CDR3 spans 14 residues. Deletions cut 2 bases from V and 2 bases from J, with 11 bases between. The DNA for the CDR3 is TGTGCCAGCAGCGTCGACACATCGCCCTACGAGCAGTACTTC. As protein: CASSVDTSPYEQYF.

In this sample, this clonotype turned up a few times. The gene calls are TRBV7-9 and TRBJ2-4, with D perhaps TRBD2 (6 bases). CDR3 length equals 14 residues. Trimming removed 2 bases from V and 7 bases from J, with 12 bases in between. Germline CDR1 and CDR2: SEHNR and FQNEAQ (reference sequence). CDR3 region: CASSLLEGPNIQYF. In DNA, the CDR3 is TGTGCCAGCAGCTTATTGGAGGGTCCGAACATTCAGTACTTC.

The rearrangement uses TRBV11-2 and TRBJ1-2; perhaps TRBD1 as D (6 bases). This CDR3 has 15 amino acids. Trimming left V 5 bases short and J 1 base short, with 14 bases between. Germline V gene lookup returns CDR1 SGHAT and CDR2 FQNNGV. CDR3 residues: CASSPEGGGNYGYTF. The CDR3 bases are TGTGCCAGCAGCCCAGAAGGGGGGGGTAACTATGGCTACACCTTC.